The next 26 T cell receptor beta chains were all read from a single sample in a study of T cells in Graves' hyperthyroidism and ophthalmopathy. RNA transcripts were the template for amplifying TCR beta CDR3 regions. The study used the HTBI primer set for a first-round RT-PCR of the TCR CDR3. TCRdb re-derived calls from the multiplex PCR reads in MiXCR, one entry per CDR3 protein. This repertoire shows a few hundred thousand distinct CDR3 sequences, around 15% found once; its top ten account for roughly a fifth. Input material: blood. These receptors all stem from a woman aged 60 to 75 with Graves' ophthalmopathy.

This clonotype was found many times. Its ends do not fully match the called genes, so a read error is possible. The chain couples TRBV6-1 to TRBJ2-2; D is undetermined. Germline CDR1 is MNHNS and CDR2 is SASEGT. This CDR3 is 13 amino acids long. The CDR3 sequence is CASREGLTGELFF. The CDR3 DNA is TGTGCCAGCAGAGAAGGGCTCACCGGGGAGCTGTTTTTT.

The J gene is TRBJ1-2, the V gene TRBV19, with a tentative D call TRBD1 (6 bases). Trimming removed 7 bases at V and 9 bases at J, with 21 bases between. CDR1 is LNHDA, CDR2 SQIVND, per germline (reference sequence). This CDR3 is built from 14 residues. The CDR3 sequence is CASMSERDNHRYTF. The CDR3, as DNA: TGTGCCAGTATGAGTGAAAGGGACAACCATCGCTACACCTTC.

Comments on this clonotype: Since a much larger clone is just one base distant, this may be a read error. The V call is TRBV30, the J call TRBJ1-5; tentatively, D is TRBD1 (5 bases). CDR3 size: 14 residues. The germline gives CDR1 GTSNPN, CDR2 SVGIG (reference sequence). V gave up 0 bases and J gave up 6 bases, with 12 bases separating them. CDR3 protein: CAWSVRVGGQPQHF. CDR3 nucleotide sequence: TGTGCCTGGAGTGTTAGAGTGGGGGGTCAGCCCCAGCATTTT. Filled out from reference TRBV30 and TRBJ1-5, the complete variable domain reads SQTIHQWPATLVQPVGSPLSLECTVEGTSNPNLYWYRQAAGRGLQLLFYSVGIGQISSEVPQNLSASRPQDRQFILSSKKLLLSDSGFYLCAWSVRVGGQPQHFGDGTRLSIL.

This clonotype was seen repeatedly, ten times or more. The genes are TRBV11-2 and TRBJ2-7, with no clear D. The CDR3 consists of 15 residues. CDR1 SGHAT and CDR2 FQNNGV come from the germline V gene. Between the trimmed V and J ends, which lost 4 bases and 0 bases, there was a span of 13 bases. CDR3 sequence reads: CASSSLPGSSYEQYF. The DNA of the CDR3 is TGTGCCAGCAGCTCACTCCCGGGTAGCTCCTACGAGCAGTACTTC.

The CDR3 region is CSAQYYSADTQYF. In nucleotides, the CDR3 is TGCAGTGCTCAATACTATAGCGCAGATACGCAGTATTTT. V and J are TRBV20-1 and TRBJ2-3, with D maybe TRBD2 (5 bases). Trimming took 5 bases from V and 4 from J, leaving 13 bases between them. Germline values: CDR1 DFQATT, CDR2 SNEGSKA (reference sequence). This CDR3 contains 13 residues.

This clonotype was counted many times. The chain couples TRBV3-1 to TRBJ2-1; maybe TRBD2 (6 bases). Germline V lookup: CDR1 LGHDT, CDR2 YNNKEL (reference sequence). V lost 4 bases and J lost 4, with 11 bases in between. The CDR3 runs 14 residues. The CDR3: CASSLGGGYNEQFF. The CDR3 bases are TGTGCCAGCAGCCTGGGAGGAGGGTACAATGAGCAGTTCTTC.

In this sample, this clonotype turned up many times. This chain links TRBV20-1 with TRBJ2-7; no firm D call. The V end was cut by 0 bases, the J end by 1 base, with 7 bases between. Germline values: CDR1 DFQATT, CDR2 SNEGSKA (reference sequence). CDR3 length: 13 amino acids. CDR3: CSARDFGSYEQYF. The CDR3, as DNA: TGCAGTGCTAGAGATTTCGGGTCCTACGAGCAGTACTTC.

This clonotype was observed a single time. The junction departs from the called germline gene at one end, perhaps through a read error. The chain employs TRBV10-2 and TRBJ2-4; TRBD2 aligns across 9 bases. Matching the DNA end better, TRBJ2-1 makes the J call doubtful. Germline V gene data show CDR1 as WSHSY and CDR2 as SAAADI. CDR3 length: 16 residues. CDR3 amino acids: CASSDLAGGPMDDQFF. The CDR3 region has the DNA TGCGCCAGCAGTGATCTGGCGGGAGGGCCTATGGATGATCAGTTCTTC.

This clonotype was found many times. V is TRBV9 and J is TRBJ2-7; D is perhaps TRBD2 (5 bases). The length of the CDR3 is 14 residues. V lost 2 bases and J lost 1, with 10 bases in between. Looked up from germline, CDR1 is SGDLS and CDR2 is YYNGEE. CDR3 DNA sequence: TGTGCCAGCAGCGTTCGGACTGGATCCTACGAGCAGTACTTC. This encodes CASSVRTGSYEQYF.

This clonotype has a handful of counts. The chain has TRBV2 and TRBJ1-6; TRBD1 matches 7 bases. J lost 6 bases, V lost 10 bases, and 3 bases had no gene match. Germline V gene lookup returns CDR1 SNHLY and CDR2 FYNNEI. There are 12 residues in the CDR3. CDR3 in DNA: TGTGCCACGACAGGGATTAATTCACCCCTCCACTTT. Its protein product is CATTGINSPLHF.

The chain carries TRBV12-3 or TRBV12-4 and TRBJ2-4; TRBD2 is a possible D gene (6 bases). This CDR3 spans 14 amino acids. V lost 0 bases and J 8 bases, leaving 11 bases between the germline ends. Here the CDR3 DNA reads TGTGCCAGCAGTTTAGCGGAGGGTATGGACATTCAGTACTTC. As protein: CASSLAEGMDIQYF.

V is TRBV10-1 and J is TRBJ2-3, with 9 nucleotides matching TRBD2. This CDR3 comprises 13 residues. Germline V gene lookup returns CDR1 WNHNN and CDR2 SYGVQD (reference sequence). V lost 6 bases to trimming and J lost 4 bases; unmatched junction nucleotides: 2. The CDR3 loop reads CASRSSGADTQYF. In DNA, the CDR3 is TGCGCCAGCAGATCTAGCGGGGCAGATACGCAGTATTTT.

This clonotype was seen repeatedly, ten times or more. The chain carries TRBV27 and TRBJ1-5, with 9 bases fitting TRBD1. The V gene's germline CDR1 is MNHEY and CDR2 SMNVEV (reference sequence). There are 15 residues in the CDR3. Trimming took 2 bases from V and 4 from J; bases not matched to a gene: 3. CDR3 in amino acids: CASSLIGTGNQPQHF. The CDR3 DNA is TGTGCCAGCAGTTTAATAGGGACAGGGAATCAGCCCCAGCATTTT.

On this clonotype: A much larger clone lies one base from this, so it may be a read error. The chain links TRBV20-1 to TRBJ2-7; D is perhaps TRBD2 (6 bases). The CDR3 spans 14 residues. The V gene's germline CDR1 is DFQATT and CDR2 SNEGSKA (reference sequence). The V end was cut by 5 bases, the J end by 1 base, with 15 bases between. The CDR3 region is CSAGVSGGSYEQYF. The CDR3 bases are TGCAGTGCTGGAGTGTCCGGGGGATCCTACGAGCAGTACTTC.

The chain joins TRBV19 to TRBJ1-5; maybe TRBD1 (5 bases). Trimming shortened V by 7 bases and J by 2 bases, and 21 bases separated the two germline ends. Germline CDR1 is LNHDA and CDR2 is SQIVND (reference sequence). CDR3 length: 17 residues. The CDR3 loop reads CASTSGRARGGNQPQHF. CDR3 sequence (DNA): TGTGCCAGTACCTCGGGGAGGGCCCGAGGGGGCAATCAGCCCCAGCATTTT.

This clonotype was seen more than once but under ten times. CDR3 amino acids: CSALPPTRAGNEQFF. The CDR3 nucleotides are TGCAGTGCCCTCCCACCGACTAGGGCGGGCAATGAGCAGTTCTTC. The rearrangement uses TRBV20-1 and TRBJ2-1, with D perhaps TRBD2 (6 bases). CDR3 size: 15 residues. Germline CDR1 DFQATT, CDR2 SNEGSKA (reference sequence). Trimming left V 6 bases short and J 6 bases short, with 21 bases between.

This sequence joins TRBV18 and TRBJ2-4; TRBD2 is a possible D gene (5 bases). The CDR3 length is 13 residues. Trimming took off 3 bases at V and 7 bases at J, with 10 bases between the two ends. From germline, CDR1 is KGHSH and CDR2 LQKENI. CDR3 sequence: CASSPAGDNIQYF. The CDR3 DNA follows: TGTGCCAGCTCACCGGCGGGCGATAACATTCAGTACTTC.

This clonotype was detected many times. V and J are TRBV20-1 and TRBJ2-7; 7 bases align to TRBD2. The CDR3 is made up of 14 amino acids. The V gene's germline CDR1 is DFQATT and CDR2 SNEGSKA (reference sequence). For the CDR3, the DNA is TGCAGGGGGGGGTACCACCCAGAGTCCTACGAGCAGTACTTC. Translating gives CRGGYHPESYEQYF.

This clonotype was counted only a few times. A read error may explain this, as a much larger clone is one base away. This rearrangement joins TRBV3-1 to TRBJ1-1, with a possible D match to TRBD1 (5 bases). The germline V gene encodes CDR1 LGHDT and CDR2 YNNKEL (reference sequence). The CDR3 contains 14 residues. V was cut by 5 bases and J by 5 bases, with 15 bases left in between. The chain's CDR3 is CASSAQRQYTEAFF. The CDR3 coding sequence is TGTGCCAGCAGCGCTCAAAGACAGTATACTGAAGCTTTCTTT. Based on the CDR3 plus reference TRBV3-1 and TRBJ1-1, the full variable domain is DTAVSQTPKYLVTQMGNDKSIKCEQNLGHDTMYWYKQDSKKFLKIMFSYNNKELIINETVPNRFSPKSPDKAHLNLHINSLELGDSAVYFCASSAQRQYTEAFFGQGTRLTVV.

The V and J genes are TRBV28 and TRBJ2-7; D perhaps matches TRBD2 (5 bases). Deletions cut 4 bases from V and 7 bases from J, with 20 bases between. This CDR3 is 15 amino acids long. CDR1 is MDHEN and CDR2 is SYDVKM in the germline V gene. The DNA for the CDR3 is TGTGCCAGCAGTTCGGACGAAGCAGCATCGGGGGAGCAGTACTTC. Translating it yields CASSSDEAASGEQYF.

This clonotype occurred a few times. A read error may produce the germline difference seen at one junction end. The chain uses TRBV24-1 and TRBJ1-2; D not certain. Germline V CDR1 and CDR2: KGHDR, SFDVKD. This CDR3 comprises 13 residues. CDR3 loop: CATSDSNNYGCTF. The CDR3 nucleotides are TGTGCCACCAGTGATAGTAATAACTATGGCTGCACCTTC.

This clonotype was counted a few times. The gene calls are TRBV18 and TRBJ2-7; D gene uncertain. Trimming shortened V by 2 bases and J by 5 bases, and 13 bases separated the two germline ends. From germline, CDR1 is KGHSH and CDR2 LQKENI. This CDR3 spans 14 amino acids. CDR3 loop: CASSPASPPDEQYF. In nucleotides, the CDR3 is TGTGCCAGCTCACCAGCTAGTCCCCCCGACGAGCAGTACTTC.

The chain couples TRBV6-1 to TRBJ1-6; tentatively, D is TRBD1 (6 bases). Germline loops: CDR1 MNHNS, CDR2 SASEGT. The CDR3 sequence is 14 residues long. V was pared by 6 bases and J by 5 bases, with 11 bases between. The CDR3 protein is CASRMDSNNSPLHF. The CDR3 DNA sequence: TGTGCCAGCAGGATGGACAGCAATAATTCACCCCTCCACTTT.

This clonotype occurred many times. The chain links TRBV2 to TRBJ2-7; the D is unclear. V lost 6 bases, J lost 3 bases, and 9 bases lay in between. The CDR3 is made up of 12 amino acids. Germline assignment: CDR1 SNHLY and CDR2 FYNNEI. CDR3 nucleotides: TGTGCCAGCAGCGAGAGTGACTACGAGCAGTACTTC. Translated: CASSESDYEQYF.

CDR3 DNA sequence: TGTGCCAGCAGTCGTCATCATCACAGCGGTAATGAAAAACTGTTTTTT. It specifies CASSRHHHSGNEKLFF. The rearrangement uses TRBV11-3 and TRBJ1-4; D not certain. Per the germline V gene, CDR1 is SGHNT and CDR2 is YENEEA. V lost 6 bases and J 4 bases, leaving 18 bases between the germline ends. The CDR3 totals 16 residues. Full variable domain (rest looked up from reference TRBV11-3 and TRBJ1-4): EAGVVQSPRYKIIEKKQPVAFWCNPISGHNTLYWYLQNLGQGPELLIRYENEEAVDDSQLPKDRFSAERLKGVDSTLKIQPAELGDSAVYLCASSRHHHSGNEKLFFGSGTQLSVL.

Many counts were recorded for this clonotype. V gene TRBV28 combines with J gene TRBJ1-5; the D is unclear. Per germline, CDR1 MDHEN and CDR2 SYDVKM. This CDR3 comprises 15 residues. V shed 7 bases and J shed 4 bases, with 17 bases lying between them. Here the CDR3 reads CASTRLRGPNQPQHF. CDR3 sequence (DNA): TGTGCCAGCACTCGGTTGCGAGGGCCGAATCAGCCCCAGCATTTT.